This T cell receptor (beta chain) emerged from a study of blood T cell repertoires in COVID-19. Living in under 30 US areas, the participants were between 18 and 89 years of age. TCRdb's copy holds only in-frame clones and misses some; the assay was immunoSEQ multiplex PCR. The sample has some 270,000 clones; 70% to 90% are singletons. The CDR3 runs 14 residues. V lost 1 base and J 8 bases, leaving 11 bases between the germline ends. CDR1 SGHTA and CDR2 FQGNSA come from the germline V gene. The rearrangement uses TRBV7-2 and TRBJ1-4, with D uncertain. The sequenced sample consisted of PBMCs or T cells enriched from blood (not recorded which). This sequence was found in a woman between 45 and 65 years old with acute COVID-19. The DNA for the CDR3 is TGTGCCAGCAGCTTAGTACATTTTCCCGAAAAACTGTTTTTT. As protein: CASSLVHFPEKLFF.